The 5 T cell receptor beta chains presented below share a single source sample, sequenced in a study of shared clonotypes between healthy human individuals. Method: immunoSEQ multiplex PCR; TCRdb's copy keeps in-frame clones and lacks some. The sample lists roughly 1,500,000 clones, 98% occurring once. Specimen: naive CD4+ T cells sorted from blood. As for subset: CD45RA+ positively selected. The origin of the receptors is a man aged 25-45 years in good health.

The chain uses TRBV11-2 and TRBJ2-1, with a tentative D call TRBD2 (5 bases). The CDR3 contains 12 residues. Germline V CDR1 and CDR2: SGHAT, FQNNGV. Trimming removed 6 bases at V and 6 bases at J, with 9 bases between. The DNA for the CDR3 is TGTGCCAGCAGTTTCCTAGCCAATGAGCAGTTCTTC. This encodes CASSFLANEQFF.

This rearrangement joins TRBV7-9 to TRBJ1-1, with 7 positions matching TRBD1. CDR3 length: 14 residues. Looked up from germline, CDR1 is SEHNR and CDR2 is FQNEAQ (reference sequence). The J segment lost 1 base and the V segment lost 5 bases, leaving 4 bases of the junction unmatched. CDR3 loop: CASSLDRENTEAFF. The CDR3 DNA follows: TGTGCCAGCAGCCTCGACAGGGAGAACACTGAAGCTTTCTTT.

This chain connects TRBV30 to TRBJ2-7, with D tentatively TRBD2 (5 bases). The V and J ends lost 3 bases and 3 bases respectively, with 18 bases between them. Germline-derived CDR1 and CDR2 are GTSNPN and SVGIG (reference sequence). The CDR3 runs 15 residues. The CDR3 spells CAWSAPRRRNYEQYF. CDR3 coding DNA: TGTGCCTGGAGCGCCCCTCGCCGGAGGAACTACGAGCAGTACTTC.

The J gene is TRBJ2-3, the V gene TRBV12-5; tentatively, D is TRBD2 (6 bases). The V and J ends lost 9 bases and 2 bases respectively, with 21 bases between them. The CDR3 runs 16 residues. Germline V gives CDR1 LGHNT, CDR2 FRNRAP. The CDR3 DNA follows: TGTGCTAGCCCGCCCATTCCTAGCGCCTCCACAGATACGCAGTATTTT. Encoded protein: CASPPIPSASTDTQYF.

This clone has just one count. This chain uses TRBV5-4 with TRBJ2-3; no reliable D call. Germline assignment: CDR1 SGHNT and CDR2 YYREEE (reference sequence). The CDR3 is 15 amino acids. Trimming cost V 4 bases and J 7 bases, with 19 bases left between them. The CDR3 here is CASSRDGSWGYTQYF. Here the CDR3 DNA reads TGTGCCAGCAGCCGCGACGGATCCTGGGGTTATACGCAGTATTTT.